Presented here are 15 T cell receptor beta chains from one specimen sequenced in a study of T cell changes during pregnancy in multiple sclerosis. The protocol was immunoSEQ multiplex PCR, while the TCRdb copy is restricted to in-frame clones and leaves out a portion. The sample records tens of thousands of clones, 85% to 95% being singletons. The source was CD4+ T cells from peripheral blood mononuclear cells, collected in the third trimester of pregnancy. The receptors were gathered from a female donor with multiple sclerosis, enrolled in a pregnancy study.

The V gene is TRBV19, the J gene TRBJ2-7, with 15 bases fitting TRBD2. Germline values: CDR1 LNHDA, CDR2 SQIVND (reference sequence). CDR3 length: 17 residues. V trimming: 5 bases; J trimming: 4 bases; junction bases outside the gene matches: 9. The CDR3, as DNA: TGTGCCAGTAGTGGACTAGCGGGAGGGTTGAATTGGTACGAGCAGTACTTC. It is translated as CASSGLAGGLNWYEQYF.

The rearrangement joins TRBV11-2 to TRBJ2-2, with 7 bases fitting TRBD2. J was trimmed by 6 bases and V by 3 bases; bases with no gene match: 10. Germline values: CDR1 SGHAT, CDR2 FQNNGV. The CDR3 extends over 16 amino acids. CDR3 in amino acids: CASSFRLAPSAGELFF. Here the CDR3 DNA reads TGTGCCAGCAGCTTCAGACTAGCCCCCTCGGCCGGGGAGCTGTTTTTT.

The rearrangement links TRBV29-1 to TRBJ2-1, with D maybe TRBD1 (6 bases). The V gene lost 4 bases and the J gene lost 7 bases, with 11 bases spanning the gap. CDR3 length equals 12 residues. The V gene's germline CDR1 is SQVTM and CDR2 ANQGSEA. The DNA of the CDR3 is TGCAGCGTTGGCTGGGGGCGGAATGAGCAGTTCTTC. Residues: CSVGWGRNEQFF.

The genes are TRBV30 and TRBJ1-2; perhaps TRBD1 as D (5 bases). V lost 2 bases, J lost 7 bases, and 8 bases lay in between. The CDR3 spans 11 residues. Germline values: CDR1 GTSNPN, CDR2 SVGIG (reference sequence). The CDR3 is CAWSQGSGYTF. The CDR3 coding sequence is TGTGCCTGGAGTCAGGGTTCTGGCTACACCTTC.

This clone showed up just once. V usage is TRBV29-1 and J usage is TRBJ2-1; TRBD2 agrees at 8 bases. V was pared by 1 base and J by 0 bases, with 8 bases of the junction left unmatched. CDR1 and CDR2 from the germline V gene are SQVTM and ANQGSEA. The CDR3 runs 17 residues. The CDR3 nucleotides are TGCAGCGTTGAAGGGGCGACTAGCGCGAGCTCCTACAATGAGCAGTTCTTC. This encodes CSVEGATSASSYNEQFF.

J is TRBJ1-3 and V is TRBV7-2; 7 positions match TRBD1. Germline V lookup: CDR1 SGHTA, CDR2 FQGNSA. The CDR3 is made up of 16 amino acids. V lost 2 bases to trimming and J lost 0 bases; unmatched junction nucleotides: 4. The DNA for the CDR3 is TGTGCCAGCAGCTTAAGGGGGCTAAGCTCTGGAAACACCATATATTTT. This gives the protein CASSLRGLSSGNTIYF. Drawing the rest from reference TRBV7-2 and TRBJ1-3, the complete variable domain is GAGVSQSPSNKVTEKGKDVELRCDPISGHTALYWYRQSLGQGLEFLIYFQGNSAPDKSGLPSDRFSAERTGGSVSTLTIQRTQQEDSAVYLCASSLRGLSSGNTIYFGEGSWLTVV.

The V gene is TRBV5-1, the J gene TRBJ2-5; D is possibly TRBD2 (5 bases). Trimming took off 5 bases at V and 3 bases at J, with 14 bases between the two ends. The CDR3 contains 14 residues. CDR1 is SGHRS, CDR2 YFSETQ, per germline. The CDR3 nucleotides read TGCGCCAGCAGTTCTACCTGGCGGGAAGAGACCCAGTACTTC. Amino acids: CASSSTWREETQYF.

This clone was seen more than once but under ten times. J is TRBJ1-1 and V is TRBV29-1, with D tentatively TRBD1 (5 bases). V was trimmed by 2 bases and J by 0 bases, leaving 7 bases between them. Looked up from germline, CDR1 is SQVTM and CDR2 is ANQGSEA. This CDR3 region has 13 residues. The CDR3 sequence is CSVETGMNTEAFF. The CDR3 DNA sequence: TGCAGCGTTGAAACAGGCATGAACACTGAAGCTTTCTTT.

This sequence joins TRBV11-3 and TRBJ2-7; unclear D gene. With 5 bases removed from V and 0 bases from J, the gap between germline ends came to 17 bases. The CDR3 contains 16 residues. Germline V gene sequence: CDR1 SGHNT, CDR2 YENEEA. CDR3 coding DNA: TGTGCCAGCAGCCCCTCCTTGTTTTTATTCTCCTACGAGCAGTACTTC. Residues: CASSPSLFLFSYEQYF.

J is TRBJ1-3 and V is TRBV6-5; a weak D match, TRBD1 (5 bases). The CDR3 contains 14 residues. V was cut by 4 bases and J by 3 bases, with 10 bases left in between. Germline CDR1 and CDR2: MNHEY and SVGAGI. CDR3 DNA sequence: TGTGCCAGCAGTTTTGGGGGGGTTGGAAACACCATATATTTT. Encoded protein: CASSFGGVGNTIYF.

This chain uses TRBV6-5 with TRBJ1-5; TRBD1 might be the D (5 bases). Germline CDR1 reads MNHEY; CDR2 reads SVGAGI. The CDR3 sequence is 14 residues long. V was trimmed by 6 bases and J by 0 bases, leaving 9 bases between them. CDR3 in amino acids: CASSMDNSNQPQHF. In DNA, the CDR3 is TGTGCCAGCAGCATGGACAATAGCAATCAGCCCCAGCATTTT.

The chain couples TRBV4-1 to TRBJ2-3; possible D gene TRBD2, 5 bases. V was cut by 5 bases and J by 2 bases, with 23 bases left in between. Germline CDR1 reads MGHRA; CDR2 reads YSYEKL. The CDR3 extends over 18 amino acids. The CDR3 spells CASSYKGGSGSDTDTQYF. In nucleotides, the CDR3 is TGCGCCAGCAGCTATAAGGGCGGAAGCGGATCAGACACAGATACGCAGTATTTT.

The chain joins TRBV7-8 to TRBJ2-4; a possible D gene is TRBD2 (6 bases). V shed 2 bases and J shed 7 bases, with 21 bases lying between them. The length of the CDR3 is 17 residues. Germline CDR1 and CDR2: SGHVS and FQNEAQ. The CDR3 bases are TGTGCCAGCAGCTTATTTCCCCCAGGGCTAGGGAGGAACATTCAGTACTTC. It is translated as CASSLFPPGLGRNIQYF.

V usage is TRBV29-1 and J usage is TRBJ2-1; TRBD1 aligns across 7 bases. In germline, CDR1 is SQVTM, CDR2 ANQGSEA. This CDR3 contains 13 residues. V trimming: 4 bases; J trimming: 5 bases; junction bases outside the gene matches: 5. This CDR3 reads CSVGVGGHNEQFF. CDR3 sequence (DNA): TGCAGCGTTGGGGTAGGGGGCCACAATGAGCAGTTCTTC.

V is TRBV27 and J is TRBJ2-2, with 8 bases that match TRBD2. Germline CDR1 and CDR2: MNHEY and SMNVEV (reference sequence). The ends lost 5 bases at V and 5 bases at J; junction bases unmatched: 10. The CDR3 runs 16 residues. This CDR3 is CASSLLGGGGTGELFF. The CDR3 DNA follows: TGTGCCAGCAGTCTCCTCGGGGGGGGAGGGACCGGGGAGCTGTTTTTT.